These T cell receptor beta chains were read from a single sample in a study of blood T cell repertoires in COVID-19. The table came from immunoSEQ multiplex PCR; TCRdb's copy has only in-frame clones and leaves some out. This table holds approximately 72,000 clones, around four fifths found once. The sample taken for sequencing was peripheral blood. Receptors originate from a woman older than 75 with acute or convalescent COVID-19. Both conserved end residues are part of each CDR3.

TRBJ2-6,TRBV6-5,CASRATRMGANVLTF
TRBJ2-5,TRBV5-1,CASSPGTSGDETQYF
TRBJ1-4,TRBV3-1/TRBV3-2,CASSVREKLFF
TRBJ1-4,TRBV20-1,CSARVSEKLFF
TRBJ1-2,TRBV19,CASSRKDSTRAYGYTF
TRBJ1-1,TRBV3-1/TRBV3-2,CASSQNRATEAFF
TRBJ2-5,TRBV19,CASSSGLNQETQYF
TRBJ1-1,TRBV18,CASSPTGTNTEAFF
TRBJ2-7,TRBV15,CATSRVQGNEQYF
TRBJ1-2,TRBV30,CAWSAALLTGIRNGYTF
TRBJ2-6,TRBV19,CASTHRDSGANVLTF
TRBJ1-1,TRBV6-6,CASTRQGTGNTEAFF
TRBJ1-1,TRBV9,CASSARTGVTEAFF
TRBJ2-1,TRBV2,CASSPEVTSGEEQFF
TRBJ1-2,TRBV10-3,CAIRGGMDYGYTF
TRBJ2-1,TRBV6-5,CASKFGGRGHEQFF
TRBJ1-2,TRBV9,CASSVDAGAGYGYTF
TRBJ2-1,TRBV4-2,CASSPLMELAGGPSSYNEQFF
TRBJ1-4,TRBV6-6,CASSPDSTGRGEKLFF
TRBJ1-3,TRBV5-4,CASSLMSRGIGNTIYF
TRBJ2-5,TRBV3-1/TRBV3-2,CASSQEGGGMETQYF
TRBJ2-1,TRBV7-9,CASSLGLAGGRDEQFF
TRBJ2-1,TRBV24-1,CATSDSGKGGRGRNEQFF
TRBJ2-3,TRBV15,CATSRDLKAGTDTQYF
TRBJ2-7,TRBV30,CAWSVGWGASGSYEQYF
TRBJ2-3,TRBV11-3,CASSLVPGVVTDTQYF
TRBJ2-7,TRBV12-5,CASGLVQGGAYEQYF
TRBJ2-5,TRBV25-1,CASRRGQETQYF
TRBJ2-1,TRBV18,CASSPKEDEQFF
TRBJ1-2,TRBV6-1,CASSESRRGLGILYGYTF
TRBJ1-2,TRBV20-1,CSARHSYGYTF
TRBJ2-7,TRBV11-2,CASSFSRELEQYF
TRBJ1-6,TRBV19,CASSSAGLNSPLHF
TRBJ1-1,TRBV2,CASTLRAEAFF
TRBJ1-1,TRBV3-1/TRBV3-2,CASSVSGSPEAFF
TRBJ1-6,TRBV28,CASSSPGQGGLRGNSPLHF
TRBJ1-4,TRBV7-9,CASSLGQDPNEKLFF
TRBJ1-5,TRBV2,CASSERGEIQPQHF
TRBJ1-1,TRBV6-5,CASILNPGQSEAFF
TRBJ1-5,TRBV6-1,CASSERRGNQPQHF
TRBJ1-5,TRBV2,CASSAGTISQPQHF
TRBJ1-1,TRBV28,CASSSGGGSTEAFF
TRBJ1-1,TRBV11-2,CASSLVGQTNTEAFF
TRBJ2-7,TRBV27,CASSWGLANEQYF
TRBJ2-1,TRBV3-1/TRBV3-2,CASSHSGTIAYNEQFF
TRBJ2-4,TRBV11-2,CASSRIDRGLAKNIQYF